What follows are 9 T cell receptor beta chains derived from one specimen sequenced in a study of blood T cell repertoires in COVID-19. Libraries were prepared by immunoSEQ multiplex PCR; TCRdb keeps only in-frame clonotypes and omits some of them. This sample has about 250,000 clones; roughly nine tenths occur once, and the top ten carry 0.94%. Source material: peripheral blood. All receptors derive from a woman aged 40 to 55 who had recovered from COVID-19.

This clone has only a few counts. V gene TRBV7-9 combines with J gene TRBJ1-1; 7 nucleotides align to TRBD1. This CDR3 spans 14 amino acids. V lost 3 bases to trimming and J lost 3 bases; unmatched junction nucleotides: 4. Per the germline V gene, CDR1 is SEHNR and CDR2 is FQNEAQ (reference sequence). The CDR3: CASSFTGVDTEAFF. CDR3 in DNA: TGTGCCAGCAGCTTCACAGGGGTGGACACTGAAGCTTTCTTT.

For this clone: The junction departs from the called germline gene at one end, perhaps through a read error. This rearrangement joins TRBV7-7 to TRBJ2-7; no clear D gene. CDR1 and CDR2 (germline): SSHAT, FNYEAQ (reference sequence). This CDR3 is built from 15 residues. CDR3: CASSLALGSSYEQYF. DNA for the CDR3: TGTGCTAGCAGCTTAGCATTGGGCAGCTCCTACGAGCAGTACTTC.

The rearrangement joins TRBV20-1 to TRBJ1-1, with 8 bases aligning to TRBD1. The CDR3 runs to 11 residues. Germline CDR1 is DFQATT and CDR2 is SNEGSKA (reference sequence). V dropped 3 bases and J dropped 10; count of bases not matched to a gene: 4. The CDR3 spells CSASQTGVAFF. For the CDR3, the DNA is TGCAGTGCTAGCCAGACAGGGGTAGCTTTCTTT.

The gene calls are TRBV2 and TRBJ1-2; D is possibly TRBD1 (5 bases). Trimming pared 3 bases from V and 4 bases from J, leaving 12 bases between. Germline CDR1 reads SNHLY; CDR2 reads FYNNEI. The CDR3 loop spans 14 amino acids. The CDR3 DNA reads as TGTGCCAGCAGTGAGTCGCAGGGATCCTATGGCTACACCTTC. Its translation is CASSESQGSYGYTF.

V and J are TRBV7-2 and TRBJ2-3; no definite D call. The CDR3 loop spans 13 amino acids. Germline CDR1 reads SGHTA; CDR2 reads FQGNSA. V was cut by 2 bases and J by 5 bases, with 8 bases left in between. The CDR3 nucleotides are TGTGCCAGCAGCTTATCTCTTCTAGATACGCAGTATTTT. Amino acids: CASSLSLLDTQYF.

The V call is TRBV27, the J call TRBJ2-7; D is perhaps TRBD2 (6 bases). This CDR3 contains 15 residues. Germline V gene lookup returns CDR1 MNHEY and CDR2 SMNVEV (reference sequence). V lost 5 bases to trimming and J lost 3 bases, with 17 bases between them. CDR3 sequence reads: CASSPLAGKLYEQYF. Here the CDR3 DNA reads TGTGCCAGCAGTCCCTTGGCGGGGAAACTCTACGAGCAGTACTTC.

This chain uses TRBV12-3 or TRBV12-4 with TRBJ2-3, with 7 bases matching TRBD1. The CDR3 runs 13 residues. V lost 6 bases to trimming and J lost 8 bases; unmatched junction nucleotides: 8. This chain's CDR3 is CASRRQQGFTQYF. CDR3 nucleotides: TGTGCCAGCAGAAGACAACAGGGGTTTACGCAGTATTTT.

This clone has just one count. The rearrangement joins TRBV5-8 to TRBJ1-5, with D unresolved. The CDR3 is 14 amino acids. V was pared by 3 bases and J by 5 bases, with 12 bases between. CDR1 is SGHTS, CDR2 YDEGEE, per germline. The CDR3 loop is CASSSDSTDQPQHF. The CDR3 nucleotides are TGTGCCAGCAGCTCGGACTCTACCGATCAGCCCCAGCATTTT.

This rearrangement joins TRBV7-3 to TRBJ2-2, with D tentatively TRBD2 (5 bases). V was cut by 5 bases and J by 6 bases, with 13 bases left in between. The CDR3 sequence is 14 residues long. The germline CDR1 and CDR2 sequences are SGHTA and FQGTGA. The CDR3 reads CASSPRSGPGELFF. CDR3 nucleotide sequence: TGTGCCAGCAGCCCCCGGAGCGGACCCGGGGAGCTGTTTTTT.